This TCR beta chain originates from a study of blood T cell repertoires in COVID-19. Study information: COVID-19 samples, acute and convalescent, were from the United States, Italy and Spain. PBMCs, B-cell-depleted T cells, or T cells were the source of the cDNA or gDNA that made up the material.

Original analysis: Using reference gene primer amplification, nucleated cell counts were estimated. Measured with immunoSEQ multiplex PCR; TCRdb has only the in-frame clones, and not every one. V, J and clone size are those of that table, while D and trimming were read from the DNA. The table shows a few hundred thousand clones, with 85% occurring only once. CDR1 is LGHDT, CDR2 YNNKEL, per germline (reference sequence). V lost 8 bases and J lost 0, with 7 bases in between. There are 12 residues in the CDR3. The material sequenced was peripheral blood. The clonotype originates from a woman aged 18-35 years with acute or convalescent COVID-19. The chain uses TRBV3-1 (or the pseudogene TRBV3-2) and TRBJ2-5; D is unresolved. The CDR3 is CASRANQETQYF. In DNA, the CDR3 is TGTGCCAGCCGAGCCAACCAAGAGACCCAGTACTTC.